The entry below gives a single T cell receptor (beta chain) sequence along with its context. This CDR3 has 13 amino acids. Germline CDR1 and CDR2: LNHNV and YYDKDF (reference sequence). The V and J ends lost 0 bases and 7 bases respectively, with 9 bases between them. TCRdb re-analysed the RACE reads in MiXCR, keeping a single row per CDR3 protein. The sample lists 100,000 to 150,000 distinct CDR3 sequences, roughly 15% occurring once. This record comes from a study of human T cells and chemical hapten exposure. Indicated time point: patch test 1, 2 weeks after DPC sensitization. Treatment defined: therapeutic diphenylcyclopropenone sensitization with weekly scalp DPC.

The chain joins TRBV15 to TRBJ1-2; no clear D gene. The source is a man between 18 and 29 years old with alopecia areata. Some clones in this sample may be carry-over from other donors' samples. The sequences come from whole blood, collected in connection with sensitization to the hapten diphenylcyclopropenone (DPC). The CDR3 nucleotides are TGTGCCACCAGCAGAGATTCGTCTCTTGGCTACACCTTC. Translation gives CATSRDSSLGYTF.